A single sample gave rise to the 10 T cell receptor beta chains below, sequenced in a study of blood T cell repertoires in COVID-19. Assay: immunoSEQ multiplex PCR; the TCRdb copy retains only in-frame clones and omits some. The top ten clones hold around 1.9% of a sample with 200,000 to 300,000 clones, almost 85% of them seen once. The sequencing sample was made of peripheral blood. The source of these receptors is a woman of 80 years or more with acute or convalescent COVID-19.

The chain is built from TRBV29-1 and TRBJ2-7, with 10 bases fitting TRBD2. Trimming at V came to 5 bases and at J to 3 bases, leaving 7 bases not matched to a gene. Germline CDR1 and CDR2: SQVTM and ANQGSEA. This CDR3 spans 14 amino acids. The CDR3 region is CSVRRTSGYYEQYF. CDR3 bases: TGCAGCGTTAGGAGGACTAGCGGTTACTACGAGCAGTACTTC.

This chain connects TRBV6-4 to TRBJ2-1; 7 bases align to TRBD2. The CDR3 is 16 amino acids. The trim removed 6 bases at V and 3 bases at J, leaving 11 bases unmatched. Germline values: CDR1 MRHNA, CDR2 SNTAGT. The CDR3 here is CASSATSRGFYNEQFF. The DNA for the CDR3 is TGTGCCAGCAGCGCGACTAGCCGGGGGTTCTACAATGAGCAGTTCTTC.

This chain joins TRBV6-2 or TRBV6-3 and TRBJ2-7, with D hard to call. CDR3 length: 13 amino acids. CDR1 MNHEY and CDR2 SVGEGT come from the germline V gene. The ends were cut back, 0 bases at V and 4 bases at J, with 7 bases in the middle. The CDR3 is CASSYSRLYEQYF. Here the CDR3 DNA reads TGTGCCAGCAGTTACTCGAGGTTATACGAGCAGTACTTC.

This clone was picked up a small number of times. Relative to the germline gene, one junction end is altered; a read error may explain this. CDR3 DNA: TGTGCCAGCACCTTACTACAGGGGGCGGGAGAGCAGTACTTC. Translation: CASTLLQGAGEQYF. The genes are TRBV7-9 and TRBJ2-7, with 9 bases that match TRBD1. Looked up from germline, CDR1 is SEHNR and CDR2 is FQNEAQ (reference sequence). The CDR3 totals 14 residues.

The chain's CDR3 is CASSAWVGGVADTQYF. The CDR3 nucleotides are TGTGCCAGCAGCGCATGGGTGGGAGGGGTGGCAGATACGCAGTATTTT. This chain uses TRBV7-2 with TRBJ2-3; TRBD2 aligns across 7 bases. This CDR3 contains 16 residues. V lost 5 bases and J lost 4; bases outside the gene matches: 12. CDR1 and CDR2 from the germline V gene are SGHTA and FQGNSA.

The chain has TRBV28 and TRBJ1-5; TRBD1 matches at 7 bases. In germline, CDR1 is MDHEN, CDR2 SYDVKM. V dropped 6 bases and J dropped 0; count of bases not matched to a gene: 8. There are 16 residues in the CDR3. CDR3 sequence reads: CASRRDSDHSNQPQHF. The DNA of the CDR3 is TGTGCCAGCAGGCGGGACAGCGATCATAGCAATCAGCCCCAGCATTTT.

The J gene is TRBJ2-1, the V gene TRBV20-1; the D gene is possibly TRBD1 (5 bases). From germline, CDR1 is DFQATT and CDR2 SNEGSKA (reference sequence). Trimming removed 4 bases from V and 4 bases from J, with 5 bases in between. The CDR3 has 11 amino acids. DNA for the CDR3: TGCAGTGCTACAGGGTACAATGAGCAGTTCTTC. Translation: CSATGYNEQFF.

This clone was counted a single time. The gene calls are TRBV6-2 or TRBV6-3 and TRBJ1-5; D may be TRBD1 (5 bases). The CDR3 has 14 amino acids. The V gene lost 2 bases and the J gene lost 5 bases, with 10 bases spanning the gap. Germline lookup yields CDR1 MNHEY and CDR2 SVGEGT. Written as DNA, the CDR3 is TGTGCCAGCAGTTACGGAGGAGGGGATCAGCCCCAGCATTTT. Amino acids: CASSYGGGDQPQHF.

Of note for this clone: Additional DNA sequences in this sample encode the identical CDR3. The chain has TRBV18 and TRBJ1-3; TRBD1 matches 8 bases. CDR3 size: 17 residues. The germline CDR1 and CDR2 sequences are KGHSH and LQKENI. V dropped 3 bases and J dropped 0; count of bases not matched to a gene: 7. This CDR3 reads CASSPSGQGLSGNTIYF. The CDR3, as DNA: TGTGCCAGCTCACCCTCCGGACAGGGCCTCTCTGGAAACACCATATATTTT.

The chain couples TRBV5-1 to TRBJ2-2; D might be TRBD1 (6 bases). Germline-derived CDR1 and CDR2 are SGHRS and YFSETQ. V lost 3 bases, J lost 0 bases, and 12 bases lay in between. The CDR3 runs to 16 residues. As DNA, the CDR3 is TGCGCCAGCAGCTACGACAGGAGACCGAACACCGGGGAGCTGTTTTTT. Residues: CASSYDRRPNTGELFF.